This TCR beta chain comes out of a study of shared clonotypes between healthy human individuals. Profiling relied on immunoSEQ multiplex PCR, and the TCRdb table lists in-frame clones only, not all of them. The sample includes about 2,100,000 clones, around 93% of them seen just once. Selected positively for CCR7 and CD45RO-negative, naive CD8 cells excluded terminally differentiated effector memory CD45RA+ cells. V lost 2 bases to trimming and J lost 2 bases, with 15 bases between them. The CDR3 has 17 residues. CDR1 is MNHNS, CDR2 SASEGT, per germline. The genes are TRBV6-1 and TRBJ2-2; D unresolved. This receptor was taken from a man between 18 and 29 years old in good health. Some clones in this sample may be carry-over from other donors' samples. The sequencing input was naive CD8+ T cells from PBMCs. Written as DNA, the CDR3 is TGTGCCAGCAGTGAAAGCTGGCGAAACTCCAACACCGGGGAGCTGTTTTTT. This codes for CASSESWRNSNTGELFF.